This is a list of T cell receptor beta chains from one sample in a study of OX40 agonist ivuxolimab in advanced cancers. Using immunoSEQ multiplex PCR, the repertoire was profiled, and TCRdb retains in-frame clones only, with some absent. The sample holds 50,000 to 75,000 clones, around 90% seen once. Sequencing was performed on CD4+ or CD8+ T cells sorted from blood, taken in a trial of the OX40 agonist ivuxolimab. These receptors originate from an adult with an advanced solid tumor such as melanoma, head and neck, liver or kidney cancer. Both conserved end residues are part of each CDR3. D genes are given only for firm matches. Some rows mark clone size as missing; the rest say once, few, many or name a class of expanded clone.

>.|.|TRBJ1-2|TRBV28
TGTGCCAGCAGTTTACCCCCGGTTGCTAACTATGGCTACACCTTC
CASSLPPVANYGYTF
>.|.|TRBJ1-5|TRBV28
TGTGCCAGCAGTTTTTTGGGTGGGGGCCAGCCCCAGCATTTT
CASSFLGGGQPQHF
>.|.|TRBJ1-1|TRBV7-6
TGTGCCAGCAGCTTATTCGGGGAGGGGACTGAAGCTTTCTTT
CASSLFGEGTEAFF
>.|TRBD1|TRBJ2-7|TRBV7-2
TGTGCCAGCAGCTCCCAGAGGACAGGGTCGGGCGAGCAGTACTTC
CASSSQRTGSGEQYF
>.|.|TRBJ1-4|TRBV5-1
TGCGCCAGCAGCTTGATGGGGACAACTAATGAAAAACTGTTTTTT
CASSLMGTTNEKLFF
>.|.|TRBJ1-1|TRBV19
TGTGCCAGTAGTATCCGCACAACAGGATGGGGGACTGAAGCTTTCTTT
CASSIRTTGWGTEAFF
>once|.|TRBJ2-7|TRBV18
TGTGCCAGCTCACCACGGGGTGCCAAGGAAGGGTCTTACTACGAGCAGTACTTC
CASSPRGAKEGSYYEQYF
>once|TRBD2|TRBJ2-3|TRBV10-3
TGTGCCATCAAAAAAGCCGCTAGCGGGGCAACTAGCACAGATACGCAGTATTTT
CAIKKAASGATSTDTQYF
>.|.|TRBJ1-1|TRBV18
TGTGCCAGCTCACCATCAGGACCGGCCCGAGGGTGGACTGAAGCTTTCTTT
CASSPSGPARGWTEAFF
>.|.|TRBJ1-3|TRBV11-2
TGTGCCAGCAGCTTAGATCCGGGGTCCGCTGGAAACACCATATATTTT
CASSLDPGSAGNTIYF
>once|TRBD2|TRBJ2-7|TRBV6-5
TGTGCCAGCCACACCCAGAGGGAGGGGACCTACGAGCAGTACTTC
CASHTQREGTYEQYF
>.|.|TRBJ2-7|TRBV13
TGTGCCAGCAGCCGACCGGTAGTGGGGTCCCACGAGCAGTACTTC
CASSRPVVGSHEQYF
>.|.|TRBJ2-1|TRBV30
TGTGCCTGGGACGGGCCATCTTTCCCCTACAATGAGCAGTTCTTC
CAWDGPSFPYNEQFF
>.|.|TRBJ1-3|TRBV19
TGTGCCAGTAGTCCCCGCAGGAGCTCTGGAAACACCATATATTTT
CASSPRRSSGNTIYF
>.|TRBD2|TRBJ2-2|TRBV18
TGTGCCAGCTCTCCTCCGGGACTAGCGGGATCTGCCGGGGAGCTGTTTTTT
CASSPPGLAGSAGELFF
>.|TRBD2|TRBJ2-1|TRBV19
TGTGCCAGTAGGAGCGGGAGATTCAATGAGCAGTTCTTC
CASRSGRFNEQFF
>once|TRBD1|TRBJ2-5|TRBV2
TGTGCCAGCAGGAAGGACAGGGGGCGTTTGGAGACCCAGTACTTC
CASRKDRGRLETQYF
>.|TRBD1|TRBJ2-1|TRBV7-8
TGTGCCAGCAGCTTAGCCCCCGGGACAGTCTCCTACAATGAGCAGTTCTTC
CASSLAPGTVSYNEQFF
>.|.|TRBJ2-7|TRBV28
TGTGCCAGCAGTACAATCACAGGGATCAACGAGCAGTACTTC
CASSTITGINEQYF
>.|.|TRBJ2-1|TRBV2
TGTGCCAGCAGTGGGGGGACCGGGGGCCATGAGCAGTTCTTC
CASSGGTGGHEQFF
>once|.|TRBJ2-1|TRBV4-1
TGCGCCAGCAGCCAAGCGGGAGGAGGGGGCATTGAGCAGTTCTTC
CASSQAGGGGIEQFF
>.|.|TRBJ1-2|TRBV7-9
TGTGCCAGCAGCTTAGCCAGGCAGAACTATGGCTACACCTTC
CASSLARQNYGYTF
>.|.|TRBJ2-1|TRBV29-1
TGCAGCGTTGAAGGGGGAGCGGGCCGCTCCTACAATGAGCAGTTCTTC
CSVEGGAGRSYNEQFF
>.|.|TRBJ1-5|TRBV4-1
TGCGCCAGCAGCCAAGACAGGCGAATAGGCAATCAGCCCCAGCATTTT
CASSQDRRIGNQPQHF
>.|.|TRBJ2-3|TRBV19
TGTGCCAGTTCCCCCGGGACTGCAAGGGATACGCAGTATTTT
CASSPGTARDTQYF
>.|.|TRBJ1-5|TRBV19
TGTGCCAGTAGATTCGCGGCCGGGGACAATCAGCCCCAGCATTTT
CASRFAAGDNQPQHF
>.|.|TRBJ2-7|TRBV12-5
TGTGCTAGTGGTTTGGGGGGCCTTAGCGGAGACGAGCAGTACTTC
CASGLGGLSGDEQYF
>.|.|TRBJ1-2|TRBV6-4
TGTGCCAGCAGTGCCCAAGCCGGGGGGAACTATGGCTACACCTTC
CASSAQAGGNYGYTF
>.|TRBD2|TRBJ2-1|TRBV6-1
TGTGCCACCCTAAAGCCTAGCGGGTTGTACAATGAGCAGTTCTTC
CATLKPSGLYNEQFF
>.|TRBD1|TRBJ1-4|TRBV5-1
TGCGCCAGCAGCCTTTCGACAGGGTATTATGAAAAACTGTTTTTT
CASSLSTGYYEKLFF
>.|.|TRBJ2-7|TRBV6-1
TGTGCCATAACTCGGCGGACTACCTACGAGCAGTACTTC
CAITRRTTYEQYF
>.|.|TRBJ1-1|TRBV28
TGTGCCAGCAGTTTGACCCCATGGAACACTGAAGCTTTCTTT
CASSLTPWNTEAFF
>.|.|TRBJ1-2|TRBV16
TGTGCCAGCAGCCAATACAGCGGCCCCGAGGGAGGCTACACCTTC
CASSQYSGPEGGYTF
>.|.|TRBJ2-2|TRBV19
TGTGCCAGTAAGAACACCGGGGAGCTGTTTTTT
CASKNTGELFF
>.|.|TRBJ2-7|TRBV5-6
TGTGCCAGCGGGCCCAGGGGGGTAGCCTACGAGCAGTACTTC
CASGPRGVAYEQYF
>.|.|TRBJ1-3|TRBV28
TGTGCCAGCAGTTCGGGGGGCGGTGGAAACACCATATATTTT
CASSSGGGGNTIYF
>.|TRBD1|TRBJ2-7|TRBV10-3
TGTGCCATCGCTCCGGGACAGGGGTCATACGAGCAGTACTTC
CAIAPGQGSYEQYF
>.|.|TRBJ2-1|TRBV7-8
TGTGCCAGCAGCCCAGGAGGGAGCTCCTACAATGAGCAGTTCTTC
CASSPGGSSYNEQFF
>.|.|TRBJ2-7|TRBV19
TGTGCCAGTAGTACCCAGGGGGGAAAACTCTACGAGCAGTACTTC
CASSTQGGKLYEQYF
>.|TRBD2|TRBJ2-3|TRBV2
TGTGCCAGCAGGGGGACTAGCGGGAGGACAGATACGCAGTATTTT
CASRGTSGRTDTQYF
>once|.|TRBJ1-4|TRBV28
TGTGCCAGCAGTTTACAGGGTGTAGGGACGGGGAAAAAACTGTTTTTT
CASSLQGVGTGKKLFF
>.|.|TRBJ2-5|TRBV14
TGTGCCAGCAGCCAAGCTCCCTTTTTCGGGAGTACTGAGACCCAGTACTTC
CASSQAPFFGSTETQYF
>.|.|TRBJ2-2|TRBV9
TGTGCCAGCAGCGTAGCTACCGGGGAGCTGTTTTTT
CASSVATGELFF
>.|TRBD1|TRBJ2-7|TRBV5-1
TGCGCCAGCAGCTTGGCTCAACAGGGGGCGGCATACGAGCAGTACTTC
CASSLAQQGAAYEQYF
>.|TRBD2|TRBJ2-1|TRBV6-1
TGTGCCAGCAGTGAACTAGCGGGAGTTCACAATGAGCAGTTCTTC
CASSELAGVHNEQFF
>.|.|TRBJ1-2|TRBV28
TGTGCCAGCAGTTTGGGGCAGGGAGGCGGCTACACCTTC
CASSLGQGGGYTF
>.|.|TRBJ2-2|TRBV29-1
TGCAGCGTTGTGTGGCCCCTAAACACCGGGGAGCTGTTTTTT
CSVVWPLNTGELFF
>.|.|TRBJ1-2|TRBV5-4
TGTGCCATCCTCTGGCCGGGGTCTAATGGCTACACCTTC
CAILWPGSNGYTF
>.|.|TRBJ2-7|TRBV6-5
TGTGCCAGCAGGGATACAGGGATCTTATCCTACGAGCAGTACTTC
CASRDTGILSYEQYF
>.|.|TRBJ1-4|TRBV27
TGTGCCAGCAGTTTCCCCGGTGAAAAACTGTTTTTT
CASSFPGEKLFF
>.|TRBD2|TRBJ2-3|TRBV6-1
TGTGCCAGCAGTGATGATATAGCGGGAGGTTCAGATACGCAGTATTTT
CASSDDIAGGSDTQYF
>.|.|TRBJ1-6|TRBV27
TGTGCCAGCACCCGGCCGGGACCGAAACCCCTCCACTTT
CASTRPGPKPLHF
>.|.|TRBJ1-4|TRBV7-9
TGTGCCAGCAGCCTAGCGTCTTGGGGGGAAAAACTGTTTTTT
CASSLASWGEKLFF
>.|TRBD2|TRBJ2-3|TRBV9
TGTGCCAGCAGCTCTAGACTAGCCACAGATACGCAGTATTTT
CASSSRLATDTQYF
>.|.|TRBJ1-5|TRBV18
TGTGCCAGCTCACCAACAGGGAATCAGCCCCAGCATTTT
CASSPTGNQPQHF
>.|.|TRBJ2-3|TRBV5-1
TGCGCCAGCAGCACCGGACAGAATACAGATACGCAGTATTTT
CASSTGQNTDTQYF
>once|TRBD1|TRBJ1-1|TRBV19
TGTGCCAGTAGTAATCAGGGGGCGAACACTGAAGCTTTCTTT
CASSNQGANTEAFF